This TCR beta chain is from a study of T cell responses to AZD1222 COVID-19 vaccine. The germline V gene has CDR1 MNHEY and CDR2 SVGEGT. This CDR3 has 16 residues. Trimming removed 5 bases from V and 4 bases from J; junction bases left unmatched: 10. Study findings and constraints: With dominance at 160-218 and 743-854, vaccine-associated CD4 TCRs spanned spike. White British people made up most donors, females outnumbered males, and clonal diversity was possibly underestimated.

Some clones are missing from TCRdb's copy, which holds only in-frame ones; the method was immunoSEQ multiplex PCR. Found here are some 150,000 clones, 88% of them singletons; the top ten hold around 15%. Note on this clone: Its antigen remains unknown.

Material: peripheral blood, obtained on day 0 of AZD1222 vaccination. This TCR was recovered from an adult in good health. V and J are TRBV6-2 or TRBV6-3 and TRBJ2-1, with 8 nucleotides matching TRBD2. The CDR3: CASSTIRRGVYNEQFF. DNA of the CDR3: TGTGCCAGCAGTACGATTCGGCGGGGGGTTTACAATGAGCAGTTCTTC.